The 4 T cell receptor beta chains reported below all come from one sample, sequenced in a study of OX40 agonist ivuxolimab in advanced cancers. TCRdb's table, derived via immunoSEQ multiplex PCR, lists solely in-frame clones and lacks some. Of 30,000 to 45,000 clones listed, roughly 80% are singletons. The sequences come from CD4+ or CD8+ T cells sorted from blood, collected in a trial of the OX40 agonist ivuxolimab. These receptor sequences come from an adult with an advanced solid tumor such as melanoma, head and neck, liver or kidney cancer.

The chain uses TRBV6-1 and TRBJ1-1; D call uncertain. The CDR3 loop spans 14 amino acids. CDR1 and CDR2 (germline): MNHNS, SASEGT. The V end lost 1 base, the J end lost 1 base, and 7 bases lay between the germline ends. The CDR3 loop reads CASSEGWGNTEAFF. In DNA, the CDR3 is TGTGCCAGCAGTGAAGGGTGGGGGAACACTGAAGCTTTCTTT.

This chain uses TRBV11-1 with TRBJ2-3; 11 positions agree with TRBD2. The ends lost 6 bases at V and 4 bases at J; junction bases unmatched: 6. CDR1 and CDR2 (germline): SGHAT, FQDESV (reference sequence). This CDR3 comprises 15 residues. For the CDR3, the DNA is TGTGCCAGCAGGAGACTAGCGGGAATGGCAGATACGCAGTATTTT. Translation: CASRRLAGMADTQYF.

This rearrangement joins TRBV4-1 to TRBJ1-2; no firm D call. Germline CDR1 is MGHRA and CDR2 is YSYEKL. The CDR3 consists of 15 residues. Trimming took 0 bases from V and 1 from J, leaving 9 bases between them. In nucleotides, the CDR3 is TGCGCCAGCAGCCAAGATCTGGTGGATAACTATGGCTACACCTTC. It translates to CASSQDLVDNYGYTF.

The chain recombines TRBV6-6 with TRBJ1-1; D is ambiguous. Trimming stripped 0 bases from V and 1 base from J, with 12 bases between. The CDR3 consists of 16 residues. Germline assignment: CDR1 MNHNY and CDR2 SVGAGI (reference sequence). CDR3 bases: TGTGCCAGCAGTTACTCCCCTATCGAGGGGAACACTGAAGCTTTCTTT. Protein product: CASSYSPIEGNTEAFF.